The TCR beta chain described here comes from a study of blood T cells in healthy people across ages. For the study at large: Through template switching, about one barcoded beta molecule was captured per two T cells, as measured in model experiments. Whole-study results and caveats: As age increased, TCR beta diversity per million T cells fell in a roughly linear fashion. Naive and antigen-experienced cells were not separated, limiting conclusive comparison.

The CDR3 has 11 amino acids. Trimming removed 4 bases at V and 15 bases at J, with 16 bases between. CDR1 and CDR2 from the germline V gene are DFQATT and SNEGSKA (reference sequence). Per sample, no less than 5 micrograms of total RNA were extracted. Primed by a sample-barcoded 5' primer and a J-beta primer mix, a second PCR proceeded for about 6 to 11 cycles. Each CDR3 protein gets one entry after TCRdb re-called the 5' RACE reads with MiXCR. This sample has about 1,600,000 distinct CDR3 sequences; 42% occur once, and the top ten carry 7% to 9%. Comment on this clonotype: What it recognizes is unknown.

Material: blood. The chain employs TRBV20-1 and TRBJ2-1; D is unresolved. The clonotype originates from a woman under 30 in good health. As DNA, the CDR3 is TGCAGTGCTAAAAACACTATTAAGGGGTTCTTC. This gives the protein CSAKNTIKGFF.